Shown below are 26 T cell receptor beta chains from a single sample sequenced in a study of T cells after posttransplantation cyclophosphamide. Clones were read by immunoSEQ multiplex PCR, and TCRdb kept only the in-frame ones, dropping some. The repertoire has about 47,000 clones, roughly nine tenths of them found once; the top ten carry less than 3.5%. Source material: PBMCs. These receptor sequences come from a woman aged 50 to 65 in good health and a related stem cell transplant donor.

This sequence joins TRBV19 and TRBJ2-1, with 8 bases identical to TRBD2. The CDR3 is made up of 15 amino acids. The J segment lost 2 bases and the V segment lost 5 bases, leaving 5 bases of the junction unmatched. Germline V gene lookup returns CDR1 LNHDA and CDR2 SQIVND (reference sequence). Written as DNA, the CDR3 is TGTGCCAGTAGTCGAACTAGCGGTGCCTACAATGAGCAGTTCTTC. As protein: CASSRTSGAYNEQFF.

This chain uses TRBV5-1 with TRBJ1-3; 9 nucleotides agree with TRBD1. Trimming cost V 5 bases and J 1 base; bases outside gene matches: 7. Germline lookup yields CDR1 SGHRS and CDR2 YFSETQ. This CDR3 contains 16 residues. The CDR3 DNA reads as TGCGCCAGCAGTTCCGGGACAGGGAATTCTGGAAACACCATATATTTT. Translation: CASSSGTGNSGNTIYF.

The CDR3 nucleotides are TGTGCCAGCAGCCGGGCTCAGGGGTCCCAAAATCAGCCCCAGCATTTT. Its translation: CASSRAQGSQNQPQHF. This chain uses TRBV4-2 with TRBJ1-5; tentatively, D is TRBD1 (6 bases). Per germline, CDR1 LGHNA and CDR2 YNFKEQ. The CDR3 has 16 amino acids. With 4 bases removed from V and 4 bases from J, the gap between germline ends came to 17 bases.

The V call is TRBV21-1, the J call TRBJ2-7; the tabulated D call, TRBD2, remains unverified against the DNA. TRBV21-1 is recorded as a pseudogene. The CDR3 covers 17 residues. CDR3 amino acids: CASSKALRGIASYEQYF. CDR3 coding DNA: TGTGCCAGCAGCAAAGCGTTGCGGGGAATAGCGTCCTACGAGCAGTACTTC.

This clone is medium-sized in the sample. The V gene is TRBV10-1, the J gene TRBJ1-3; no reliable D call. CDR3 length: 15 amino acids. With 3 bases removed from V and 2 bases from J, the gap between germline ends came to 11 bases. CDR1 and CDR2 (germline): WNHNN, SYGVQD (reference sequence). The CDR3 DNA is TGCGCCAGCAGTGAATTCCGGGGAGCTGGAAACACCATATATTTT. Amino acids: CASSEFRGAGNTIYF.

The chain links TRBV2 to TRBJ2-5; the match to TRBD1 covers 7 bases. The germline CDR1 and CDR2 sequences are SNHLY and FYNNEI. The CDR3 sequence is 15 residues long. J was trimmed by 3 bases and V by 9 bases; bases with no gene match: 13. The CDR3 DNA sequence: TGTGCCAGTCTTAGACAGGGTCCGAGGGAAGAGACCCAGTACTTC. Protein product: CASLRQGPREETQYF.

This clone showed up just once. V gene TRBV27 combines with J gene TRBJ2-7, with 8 bases identical to TRBD1. Trimming at V came to 7 bases and at J to 2 bases, leaving 7 bases not matched to a gene. Germline V gene sequence: CDR1 MNHEY, CDR2 SMNVEV (reference sequence). The CDR3 consists of 14 residues. The CDR3 DNA sequence: TGTGCCAGCAACACGGACAGGGAAACCTACGAGCAGTACTTC. Amino acids: CASNTDRETYEQYF.

Here the CDR3 DNA reads TGTGCCATCAGTGATATCGGGGGGCAGTTGTACGAGCAGTACTTC. Translated: CAISDIGGQLYEQYF. The chain uses TRBV10-3 and TRBJ2-7, with D tentatively TRBD2 (7 bases). The CDR3 is 15 amino acids. V lost 3 bases and J 4 bases, leaving 16 bases between the germline ends. Germline V lookup: CDR1 ENHRY, CDR2 SYGVKD.

This chain uses TRBV5-1 with TRBJ2-3; D may be TRBD2 (5 bases). This CDR3 spans 15 amino acids. Germline CDR1 SGHRS, CDR2 YFSETQ. Trimming pared 0 bases from V and 0 bases from J, leaving 8 bases between. The CDR3 loop is CASSLDSDSTDTQYF. The DNA of the CDR3 is TGCGCCAGCAGCTTGGATAGCGATAGCACAGATACGCAGTATTTT.

The chain employs TRBV2 and TRBJ2-7; 8 bases map to TRBD2. The CDR3 contains 15 residues. Germline V gene sequence: CDR1 SNHLY, CDR2 FYNNEI. With 7 bases clipped from V and 4 bases from J, the junction kept 12 bases outside the gene matches. The CDR3 DNA follows: TGTGCCAGCATTAATCCGGGACTAGTCTCGTACGAGCAGTACTTC. It encodes CASINPGLVSYEQYF.

The genes are TRBV5-1 and TRBJ1-2; 10 bases fit TRBD1. J was trimmed by 5 bases and V by 4 bases; bases with no gene match: 8. The CDR3 length is 15 residues. Germline-derived CDR1 and CDR2 are SGHRS and YFSETQ. The CDR3 DNA is TGCGCCAGCAGCCCCAGACAGGGGGCACCTTATGGCTACACCTTC. Translating it yields CASSPRQGAPYGYTF.

This clone appeared a single time. The rearrangement joins TRBV7-2 to TRBJ2-7; possibly TRBD2 for D (6 bases). This CDR3 spans 16 amino acids. Trimming left V 3 bases short and J 0 bases short, with 15 bases between. CDR1 and CDR2 (germline): SGHTA, FQGNSA. The CDR3 bases are TGTGCCAGCAGCTTCGGCCGGGACTTCTACTCCTACGAGCAGTACTTC. Translation: CASSFGRDFYSYEQYF.

The chain recombines TRBV11-3 with TRBJ1-1; 10 positions agree with TRBD1. CDR3 length equals 14 residues. Per the germline V gene, CDR1 is SGHNT and CDR2 is YENEEA. Trimming removed 6 bases from V and 3 bases from J; junction bases left unmatched: 4. CDR3 bases: TGTGCCAGCAGTCCCGGACAGGGGGACACTGAAGCTTTCTTT. Protein sequence: CASSPGQGDTEAFF. The variable domain in full, with the rest retrieved from reference TRBV11-3 and TRBJ1-1, is EAGVVQSPRYKIIEKKQPVAFWCNPISGHNTLYWYLQNLGQGPELLIRYENEEAVDDSQLPKDRFSAERLKGVDSTLKIQPAELGDSAVYLCASSPGQGDTEAFFGQGTRLTVV.

This chain joins TRBV19 and TRBJ2-7, with 9 bases matching TRBD1. The CDR3 length is 15 residues. Germline V gene lookup returns CDR1 LNHDA and CDR2 SQIVND (reference sequence). Trimming removed 7 bases from V and 3 bases from J; junction bases left unmatched: 10. CDR3 sequence: CASTTGQGLFYEQYF. The CDR3 DNA is TGTGCCAGTACCACGGGACAGGGACTGTTCTACGAGCAGTACTTC.

The gene calls are TRBV28 and TRBJ1-1, with 7 bases lining up with TRBD1. The CDR3 loop spans 15 amino acids. V shed 6 bases, J shed 0 bases, and the junction held 7 bases outside the gene matches. The germline gives CDR1 MDHEN, CDR2 SYDVKM. The DNA of the CDR3 is TGTGCCAGCAGCCAGAGGGACAGCATGAACACTGAAGCTTTCTTT. Residues: CASSQRDSMNTEAFF. Based on the CDR3 plus reference TRBV28 and TRBJ1-1, the full variable domain is DVKVTQSSRYLVKRTGEKVFLECVQDMDHENMFWYRQDPGLGLRLIYFSYDVKMKEKGDIPEGYSVSREKKERFSLILESASTNQTSMYLCASSQRDSMNTEAFFGQGTRLTVV.

This clone was seen a handful of times. The chain joins TRBV7-8 to TRBJ1-3, with unresolved D. V was trimmed by 4 bases and J by 4 bases, leaving 14 bases between them. The germline gives CDR1 SGHVS, CDR2 FQNEAQ. There are 15 residues in the CDR3. The DNA for the CDR3 is TGTGCCAGCAGCTCTGAGAGGCTTAACGGAAACACCATATATTTT. This encodes CASSSERLNGNTIYF.

This clone was detected only a few times. This chain connects TRBV5-1 to TRBJ2-7; D is possibly TRBD2 (5 bases). V lost 4 bases and J 2 bases, leaving 10 bases between the germline ends. The CDR3 sequence is 13 residues long. Germline loops: CDR1 SGHRS, CDR2 YFSETQ. As DNA, the CDR3 is TGCGCCAGCAGCGAGGACGGGACCTACGAGCAGTACTTC. Translation: CASSEDGTYEQYF.

The chain couples TRBV5-1 to TRBJ2-1, with 9 positions matching TRBD2. The CDR3 covers 16 residues. CDR1 is SGHRS and CDR2 is YFSETQ in the germline V gene. The trim removed 0 bases at V and 9 bases at J, leaving 10 bases unmatched. In DNA, the CDR3 is TGCGCCAGCAGCTTGGGGGCGGGAGGGCGCGGCGGTGAGCAGTTCTTC. Protein: CASSLGAGGRGGEQFF.

This clone was detected only once. The gene calls are TRBV7-9 and TRBJ1-4; tentative D call: TRBD1 (5 bases). This CDR3 region has 15 residues. The V gene lost 5 bases and the J gene lost 0 bases, with 10 bases spanning the gap. The germline V gene encodes CDR1 SEHNR and CDR2 FQNEAQ (reference sequence). The CDR3 DNA sequence: TGTGCCAGCAGCCCAGGGTTCTCAACTAATGAAAAACTGTTTTTT. Residues: CASSPGFSTNEKLFF.

This chain's CDR3 is CASSKDRLSTEAFF. DNA for the CDR3: TGTGCCAGCAGTAAGGACAGGTTGAGCACTGAAGCTTTCTTT. This chain uses TRBV6-4 with TRBJ1-1; 7 bases are a match to TRBD1. Germline-derived CDR1 and CDR2 are MRHNA and SNTAGT. CDR3 size: 14 residues. V shed 5 bases and J 4 bases; nucleotides not matched to a gene: 7.

V usage is TRBV20-1 and J usage is TRBJ1-2; unclear D gene. Germline CDR1 is DFQATT and CDR2 is SNEGSKA (reference sequence). CDR3 length equals 11 residues. The V end was cut by 8 bases, the J end by 4 bases, with 11 bases between. The CDR3 nucleotides read TGCAGTTCAACGAGCGTCTATGGCTACACCTTC. Its protein is CSSTSVYGYTF.

This rearrangement joins TRBV10-1 to TRBJ1-5; maybe TRBD1 (6 bases). Germline assignment: CDR1 WNHNN and CDR2 SYGVQD (reference sequence). This CDR3 contains 13 residues. Trimming shortened V by 4 bases and J by 6 bases, and 10 bases separated the two germline ends. CDR3 amino acids: CASSGQVGQPQHF. For the CDR3, the DNA is TGCGCCAGCAGTGGACAGGTGGGTCAGCCCCAGCATTTT.

This clone was found once. The V call is TRBV6-5, the J call TRBJ1-2, with no clear D. Trimming took off 5 bases at V and 7 bases at J, with 8 bases between the two ends. CDR3 length: 11 residues. CDR1 is MNHEY and CDR2 is SVGAGI in the germline V gene. The CDR3 DNA follows: TGTGCCAGCAGTAACCAGGTTGGCTACACCTTC. As protein: CASSNQVGYTF.

The rearrangement joins TRBV7-9 to TRBJ1-2; 7 nucleotides line up with TRBD1. This CDR3 region has 14 residues. V gave up 4 bases and J gave up 8 bases; unmatched junction bases: 10. Germline assignment: CDR1 SEHNR and CDR2 FQNEAQ (reference sequence). CDR3: CASSWDSSNSGYTF. Here the CDR3 DNA reads TGTGCCAGCAGCTGGGACAGTAGTAACTCAGGCTACACCTTC.

V and J are TRBV10-3 and TRBJ2-7; 8 nucleotides line up with TRBD2. The CDR3 is made up of 13 amino acids. Germline V gene lookup returns CDR1 ENHRY and CDR2 SYGVKD. V trimming: 4 bases; J trimming: 3 bases; junction bases outside the gene matches: 2. The CDR3 reads CAISALAGYEQYF. The CDR3, as DNA: TGTGCCATCAGTGCCCTAGCGGGCTACGAGCAGTACTTC.

CDR3 loop: CSVGQGAIHGYTF. The CDR3, as DNA: TGCAGCGTGGGACAGGGGGCGATCCATGGCTACACCTTC. This chain links TRBV29-1 with TRBJ1-2; 12 bases fit TRBD1. The V gene's germline CDR1 is SQVTM and CDR2 ANQGSEA. The V gene end was trimmed by 6 bases and the J gene end by 6 bases; junction bases not matched to a gene: 5. CDR3 length equals 13 residues.